Below are 14 T cell receptor beta chains sequenced from a single sample in a study of blood T cells in healthy people across ages. The authors ran a second PCR of 7 to 11 cycles using a sample-barcoded 5' primer and a J-beta primer mix. MiXCR was run by TCRdb on the 5' RACE reads, yielding one entry per CDR3 protein. The repertoire consists of approximately 1,000,000 distinct CDR3 sequences, with around two fifths occurring once and the leading ten covering about an eighth. Sequenced: blood. The receptors shown here come from a man aged 18 to 30 in good health.

CDR3 in amino acids: CASSADRGLANEKLFF. Here the CDR3 DNA reads TGTGCCAGCAGCGCCGACAGGGGGCTGGCTAATGAAAAACTGTTTTTT. This sequence joins TRBV9 and TRBJ1-4; 10 bases line up with TRBD1. CDR1 and CDR2 from the germline V gene are SGDLS and YYNGEE. The CDR3 has 16 residues. Germline trimming cut 3 bases from V and 3 bases from J; bases unmatched to any gene: 5.

The chain employs TRBV28 and TRBJ2-5, with D tentatively TRBD1 (5 bases). The J call may not be correct, given that the DNA end is closer to TRBJ2-7. This CDR3 comprises 14 residues. The germline gives CDR1 MDHEN, CDR2 SYDVKM. This CDR3 reads CASSLQGPLGEQYF. CDR3 nucleotides: TGTGCCAGCAGTCTCCAGGGCCCCCTTGGCGAGCAGTACTTC.

V gene TRBV29-1 combines with J gene TRBJ1-2; possible D gene TRBD1, 5 bases. The CDR3 consists of 13 residues. Germline-derived CDR1 and CDR2 are SQVTM and ANQGSEA. The V gene lost 7 bases and the J gene lost 1 base, with 13 bases spanning the gap. The CDR3 DNA follows: TGCAGCGCTCCTTTGGGGGGTAACTATGGCTACACCTTC. It translates to CSAPLGGNYGYTF.

V usage is TRBV7-2 and J usage is TRBJ2-5; D is unresolved. Deletions cut 5 bases from V and 5 bases from J, with 12 bases between. The CDR3 extends over 13 amino acids. Germline lookup yields CDR1 SGHTA and CDR2 FQGNSA. The CDR3 DNA sequence: TGTGCCAGCAGCCCACAAGGTTTTGAGACCCAGTACTTC. It specifies CASSPQGFETQYF.

This clonotype has at least ten counts. The J gene is TRBJ1-5, the V gene TRBV19; D is undetermined. CDR3 length equals 13 residues. Germline-derived CDR1 and CDR2 are LNHDA and SQIVND (reference sequence). Deletions cut 9 bases from V and 0 bases from J, with 9 bases between. In nucleotides, the CDR3 is TGTGCCAGCAGCATCTCTAGCAATCAGCCCCAGCATTTT. It is translated as CASSISSNQPQHF. The variable domain in full, completed from reference TRBV19 and TRBJ1-5, reads DGGITQSPKYLFRKEGQNVTLSCEQNLNHDAMYWYRQDPGQGLRLIYYSQIVNDFQKGDIAEGYSVSREKKESFPLTVTSAQKNPTAFYLCASSISSNQPQHFGDGTRLSIL.

The chain employs TRBV5-1 and TRBJ1-4; D call uncertain. The CDR3 has 15 residues. Between the trimmed V and J ends, which lost 4 bases and 3 bases, there was a span of 13 bases. Germline V CDR1 and CDR2: SGHRS, YFSETQ. The DNA for the CDR3 is TGCGCCAGCAGCCCACTGGGAAGCCCTAATGAAAAACTGTTTTTT. It is translated as CASSPLGSPNEKLFF.

The rearrangement joins TRBV25-1 to TRBJ1-6; D is ambiguous. CDR1 is MGHDK, CDR2 SYGVNS, per germline. V lost 3 bases, J lost 0 bases, and 9 bases lay in between. This CDR3 region has 16 residues. The CDR3 sequence: CASSESANSYNSPLHF. The CDR3 DNA is TGTGCCAGCAGTGAGTCCGCGAACTCCTATAATTCACCCCTCCACTTT.

This clonotype was recorded a few times. Compared with germline, one end of the junction differs, possibly owing to a read error. The chain employs TRBV10-3 and TRBJ2-1; TRBD1 is a possible D gene (5 bases). Germline values: CDR1 ENHRY, CDR2 SYGVKD. This CDR3 region has 15 residues. CDR3 amino acids: CAISGSGYGINGQFF. The CDR3, as DNA: TGTGCCATCAGTGGGTCAGGGTATGGAATCAATGGGCAGTTCTTC.

The V gene is TRBV2, the J gene TRBJ2-1; 7 nucleotides line up with TRBD2. V dropped 5 bases and J dropped 4; count of bases not matched to a gene: 5. The V gene's germline CDR1 is SNHLY and CDR2 FYNNEI. The CDR3 runs 14 residues. The CDR3 is CASSRDYNYNEQFF. The CDR3 coding sequence is TGTGCCAGCAGTCGGGACTATAATTACAATGAGCAGTTCTTC.

The rearrangement links TRBV27 to TRBJ1-2, with D possibly matching TRBD1 (6 bases). Germline assignment: CDR1 MNHEY and CDR2 SMNVEV (reference sequence). The V end was cut by 2 bases, the J end by 8 bases, with 21 bases between. The CDR3 contains 16 residues. CDR3 region: CASSLGRAGVLGGYTF. CDR3 DNA: TGTGCCAGCAGTTTAGGTCGGGCAGGGGTTTTGGGAGGCTACACCTTC.

This clonotype has more than one count but fewer than ten. V and J are TRBV3-1 and TRBJ2-3; TRBD2 aligns across 7 bases. With 0 bases clipped from V and 3 bases from J, the junction kept 6 bases outside the gene matches. Germline V gene sequence: CDR1 LGHDT, CDR2 YNNKEL (reference sequence). CDR3 length: 16 amino acids. The CDR3 region is CASSQDVNGGTDTQYF. CDR3 DNA sequence: TGTGCCAGCAGCCAAGACGTTAACGGGGGGACAGATACGCAGTATTTT.

V is TRBV2 and J is TRBJ2-1; TRBD2 agrees at 8 bases. CDR3 length: 14 amino acids. J gave up 6 bases and V 5 bases, and 6 bases lay outside the gene matches. Per the germline V gene, CDR1 is SNHLY and CDR2 is FYNNEI. The CDR3 spells CASSRGGEINEQFF. In DNA form, the CDR3 reads TGTGCCAGCAGTCGGGGGGGCGAAATCAATGAGCAGTTCTTC.

The chain recombines TRBV4-2 with TRBJ2-5; 7 positions match TRBD1. This CDR3 spans 15 amino acids. The ends lost 2 bases at V and 4 bases at J; junction bases unmatched: 7. The germline V gene encodes CDR1 LGHNA and CDR2 YNFKEQ. CDR3 coding DNA: TGTGCCAGCAGCCAATCCTCAGGGGGTCTAGAGACCCAGTACTTC. Encoded protein: CASSQSSGGLETQYF.

This clonotype has a single count. This chain links TRBV7-9 with TRBJ2-4; the D is unclear. The J call is uncertain, as TRBJ2-7 better fits the DNA end. The CDR3 is 12 amino acids. Per germline, CDR1 SEHNR and CDR2 FQNEAQ (reference sequence). The chain's CDR3 is CASSRHLREQYF. In DNA form, the CDR3 reads TGTGCCAGCAGCCGACATCTACGCGAGCAGTACTTC.